Listed below are T cell receptor beta chains from one sample, sequenced in a study of T cell responses to AZD1222 COVID-19 vaccine. Assay used: immunoSEQ multiplex PCR; TCRdb lists only in-frame clones, some missing. The sample yields more than 110,000 clones, over 90% seen once. The starting material was peripheral blood, obtained on day 0 of AZD1222 vaccination. These receptors all stem from an adult in good health. Both conserved end residues are part of each CDR3. The D gene is left open where the match is weak.

v_call	j_call	d_call	cdr3_aa	cdr3_nt
TRBV7-9	TRBJ1-3	NA	CASSLVRGSGNTIYF	TGTGCCAGCAGCTTAGTACGCGGGTCTGGAAACACCATATATTTT
TRBV15	TRBJ2-6	NA	CATSRYGGGANVLTF	TGTGCCACCAGCAGATACGGAGGTGGGGCCAACGTCCTGACTTTC
TRBV5-4	TRBJ2-1	NA	CASSLRNEQFF	TGTGCCAGCAGCTTGCGCAATGAGCAGTTCTTC
TRBV10-1	TRBJ1-3	NA	CASSLGTSGNTIYF	TGCGCCAGCAGCCTCGGGACCTCTGGAAACACCATATATTTT
TRBV19	TRBJ1-2	NA	CASSTGAGFHGYTF	TGTGCCAGTAGTACGGGGGCAGGGTTTCATGGCTACACCTTC
TRBV5-6	TRBJ2-7	TRBD1	CASSSQPGQNYEQYF	TGTGCCAGCAGCTCCCAACCGGGACAGAACTACGAGCAGTACTTC
TRBV2	TRBJ1-5	NA	CASSGRTSGSNQPQHF	TGTGCCAGCAGTGGACGGACTTCTGGGAGCAATCAGCCCCAGCATTTT
TRBV10-3	TRBJ1-6	NA	CAISESRAGTDSPLHF	TGTGCCATCAGTGAGTCGAGGGCCGGTACTGATTCACCCCTCCACTTT
TRBV6-2/TRBV6-3	TRBJ2-7	TRBD2	CASSYSLAGSYEQYF	TGTGCCAGCAGTTACAGCCTAGCGGGATCCTACGAGCAGTACTTC
TRBV2	TRBJ1-1	NA	CAAGTDQPSEAFF	TGTGCCGCCGGGACCGACCAGCCCTCTGAAGCTTTCTTT
TRBV27	TRBJ1-4	NA	CASRGAGGRSNEKLFF	TGTGCCAGCAGGGGGGCGGGGGGCAGGTCTAATGAAAAACTGTTTTTT
TRBV6-5	TRBJ1-4	NA	CASTQGGGNEKLFF	TGTGCCAGCACCCAGGGTGGAGGTAATGAAAAACTGTTTTTT
TRBV4-2	TRBJ2-1	TRBD2	CASSPGPSGEYNEQFF	TGTGCCAGCAGCCCTGGTCCTAGCGGGGAGTACAATGAGCAGTTCTTC
TRBV18	TRBJ2-7	NA	CASSPMGYEQYF	TGTGCCAGCTCACCCATGGGGTACGAGCAGTACTTC
TRBV19	TRBJ1-5	NA	CASSISRDSNQPQHF	TGTGCCAGTAGTATCAGCAGAGATAGCAATCAGCCCCAGCATTTT
TRBV6-2/TRBV6-3	TRBJ2-2	NA	CASSRLDTGELFF	TGTGCCAGCAGCAGACTTGACACCGGGGAGCTGTTTTTT
TRBV7-9	TRBJ2-1	TRBD2	CASSSRLARVGTYNEQFF	TGTGCCAGCAGCTCCAGACTAGCGCGAGTGGGCACCTACAATGAGCAGTTCTTC
TRBV3-1/TRBV3-2	TRBJ1-1	NA	CASSQGATNTEAFF	TGTGCCAGCAGCCAAGGGGCGACGAACACTGAAGCTTTCTTT
TRBV6-5	TRBJ1-2	NA	CASRGPRTDLYGYTF	TGTGCCAGCAGGGGCCCCCGGACAGACCTCTATGGCTACACCTTC
TRBV15	TRBJ1-3	TRBD1	CATEDRGPLYSGNTIYF	TGTGCCACCGAGGACAGGGGGCCCCTCTACTCTGGAAACACCATATATTTT
TRBV11-3	TRBJ2-3	NA	CASSLDRTDTQYF	TGTGCCAGCAGCTTAGATCGCACAGATACGCAGTATTTT
TRBV30	TRBJ2-5	TRBD2	CAYLSDWGGETQYF	TGTGCCTACCTTTCGGACTGGGGGGGGGAGACCCAGTACTTC
TRBV19	TRBJ2-1	TRBD1	CASIYRGSYNEQFF	TGTGCCAGTATCTACAGGGGCTCCTACAATGAGCAGTTCTTC
TRBV11-2	TRBJ1-1	TRBD1	CASSLDWTGATEAFF	TGTGCCAGCAGCTTAGACTGGACAGGCGCCACTGAAGCTTTCTTT
TRBV10-3	TRBJ2-7	TRBD2	CAISGLAGGEQYF	TGTGCCATCAGTGGGTTAGCGGGAGGCGAGCAGTACTTC
TRBV30	TRBJ2-3	NA	CAWSVGLAGRTDTQYF	TGTGCCTGGAGTGTCGGACTGGCGGGACGCACAGATACGCAGTATTTT